Detailed here is one T cell receptor beta chain. Its antigen is not identified. Profiling relied on immunoSEQ multiplex PCR, and the TCRdb table lists in-frame clones only, not all of them. The data hold 90,000 to 100,000 clones, with roughly 83% observed a single time. The sample belongs to a study of OX40 agonist ivuxolimab in advanced cancers. For the study at large: The dose-escalation group included hepatocellular carcinoma, melanoma, renal cell carcinoma and head and neck cancer. General observations from the study: In a subset of nonresponders, normalized T-cell clonal expansion was also low.

There are 16 residues in the CDR3. Germline V lookup: CDR1 SGHRS, CDR2 YFSETQ. V was shortened by 0 bases and J by 4 bases, with 13 bases between the two germline ends. Blood specimens came from baseline, cycle 4 day 1, and cycle 7 day 1. The gene calls are TRBV5-1 and TRBJ2-2; possibly TRBD2 for D (6 bases). Sequences were derived from CD4+ or CD8+ T cells sorted from blood, sampled in a trial of the OX40 agonist ivuxolimab. The TCR sequence derives from an adult with an advanced solid tumor such as melanoma, head and neck, liver or kidney cancer. This chain's CDR3 is CASSLGGQGGTGELFF. CDR3 nucleotide sequence: TGCGCCAGCAGCTTGGGCGGCCAGGGAGGCACCGGGGAGCTGTTTTTT. The full variable domain, rest sourced from reference TRBV5-1 and TRBJ2-2, is KAGVTQTPRYLIKTRGQQVTLSCSPISGHRSVSWYQQTPGQGLQFLFEYFSETQRNKGNFPGRFSGRQFSNSRSEMNVSTLELGDSALYLCASSLGGQGGTGELFFGEGSRLTVL.